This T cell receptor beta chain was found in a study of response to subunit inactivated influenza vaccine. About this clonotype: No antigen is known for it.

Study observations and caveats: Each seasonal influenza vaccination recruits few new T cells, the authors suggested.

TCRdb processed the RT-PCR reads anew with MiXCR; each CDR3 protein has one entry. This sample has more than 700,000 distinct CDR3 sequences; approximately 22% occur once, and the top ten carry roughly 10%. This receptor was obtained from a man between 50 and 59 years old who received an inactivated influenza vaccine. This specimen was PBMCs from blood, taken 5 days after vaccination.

For the CDR3, the DNA is TGTGCCAGGAGCCCCCAGCCGACCTACGAGCAGTACTTC. This translates into CARSPQPTYEQYF. V gene TRBV7-9 combines with J gene TRBJ2-7; D gene uncertain. Trimming left V 9 bases short and J 2 bases short, with 14 bases between. The germline V gene has CDR1 SEHNR and CDR2 FQNEAQ (reference sequence). There are 13 residues in the CDR3. The full variable domain, in which reference TRBV7-9 and TRBJ2-7 provide the parts outside the CDR3, is DTGVSQNPRHKITKRGQNVTFRCDPISEHNRLYWYRQTLGQGPEFLTYFQNEAQLEKSRLLSDRFSAERPKGSFSTLEIQRTEQGDSAMYLCARSPQPTYEQYFGPGTRLTVT.